Listed below are T cell receptor beta chains from one sample, sequenced in a study of radiation and T cells in renal cell carcinoma. Data came from immunoSEQ multiplex PCR; TCRdb stores just in-frame clones and leaves some out. This table has some 43,000 clones, over 80% appearing once. The starting material was blood, obtained from a patient whose treatment included radiotherapy and nephrectomy. The receptors come from a woman between 70 and 85 years old with renal cell carcinoma. Both conserved end residues are part of each CDR3. A D gene is named only where the DNA matches it firmly. Rows may omit the clone size; those that give it use once, few, many or a size class.

>TRBD2|TRBV30|few|TRBJ2-7
CAWSLAGPSYEQYF
TGTGCCTGGAGTCTAGCGGGACCCTCCTACGAGCAGTACTTC
>NA|TRBV7-2|NA|TRBJ1-1
CASSPVNTEAFF
TGTGCCAGCAGCCCGGTGAACACTGAAGCTTTCTTT
>NA|TRBV30|NA|TRBJ2-4
CAWTGGRERIQYF
TGTGCCTGGACCGGAGGACGGGAACGCATTCAGTACTTC
>NA|TRBV6-6|NA|TRBJ1-6
CASSSSSYNSPLHF
TGTGCCAGCAGCTCGAGCTCCTATAATTCACCCCTCCACTTT
>TRBD2|TRBV4-1|NA|TRBJ2-1
CASSQEGLAGVGEQFF
TGCGCCAGCAGCCAGGAAGGACTAGCGGGGGTGGGTGAGCAGTTCTTC
>TRBD1|TRBV5-1|NA|TRBJ2-3
CASRGTELSTDTQYF
TGCGCCAGCAGGGGGACAGAATTAAGCACAGATACGCAGTATTTT
>NA|TRBV6-5|few|TRBJ1-3
CASSRESSGNTIYF
TGTGCCAGCAGCCGCGAGAGCTCTGGAAACACCATATATTTT
>NA|TRBV11-1|NA|TRBJ2-5
CASSLAVEETQYF
TGTGCCAGCAGCTTAGCTGTCGAAGAGACCCAGTACTTC
>TRBD2|TRBV5-1|NA|TRBJ2-2
CASSFGTSGNTGELFF
TGCGCCAGCAGCTTCGGGACTAGCGGAAACACCGGGGAGCTGTTTTTT
>TRBD2|TRBV5-1|NA|TRBJ2-7
CASSFGGGAYEQYF
TGCGCCAGCAGCTTTGGCGGGGGGGCTTACGAGCAGTACTTC
>TRBD1|TRBV2|NA|TRBJ2-4
CASSADRVVDIQYF
TGTGCCAGCAGTGCGGACAGGGTGGTTGACATTCAGTACTTC
>NA|TRBV5-1|NA|TRBJ1-2
CASSLAASNYGYTF
TGCGCCAGCAGCTTGGCCGCCAGTAACTATGGCTACACCTTC
>NA|TRBV5-5|NA|TRBJ2-3
CASSPSGFPQYF
TGTGCCAGCAGCCCTTCAGGTTTCCCGCAGTATTTT
>TRBD1|TRBV2|NA|TRBJ2-1
CASKQGANNEQFF
TGTGCCAGCAAGCAGGGGGCTAACAATGAGCAGTTCTTC
>TRBD2|TRBV6-1|NA|TRBJ2-3
CASSAQGLASADTQYF
TGTGCCAGCAGTGCTCAAGGACTAGCTTCAGCAGATACGCAGTATTTT
>NA|TRBV14|NA|TRBJ1-4
CASSPAPGAGEKLFF
TGTGCCAGCAGCCCAGCCCCAGGGGCTGGGGAAAAACTGTTTTTT
>NA|TRBV2|NA|TRBJ2-3
CASMGGAGDTQYF
TGTGCCAGCATGGGGGGGGCGGGAGATACGCAGTATTTT
>NA|TRBV6-1|NA|TRBJ1-2
CASSESPGPYGYTF
TGTGCCAGCAGTGAATCCCCTGGCCCCTATGGCTACACCTTC
>NA|TRBV18|once|TRBJ2-3
CASSPGTGSTDTQYF
TGTGCCAGCTCACCAGGCACAGGTAGCACAGATACGCAGTATTTT
>NA|TRBV6-1|NA|TRBJ2-3
CASSFNGIQDTQYF
TGTGCCAGCAGTTTCAACGGAATCCAGGATACGCAGTATTTT
>NA|TRBV9|NA|TRBJ1-3
CASSVGVSSGNTIYF
TGTGCCAGCAGCGTAGGGGTCTCCTCTGGAAACACCATATATTTT
>TRBD2|TRBV5-1|once|TRBJ2-3
CASSSGTSNGADTQYF
TGCGCCAGCAGCTCCGGGACTAGCAACGGCGCAGATACGCAGTATTTT
>TRBD2|TRBV5-4|NA|TRBJ2-1
CASSMELAGAYNEQFF
TGTGCCAGCAGCATGGAACTAGCGGGAGCGTACAATGAGCAGTTCTTC
>TRBD2|TRBV19|NA|TRBJ2-1
CASTPVLAGDNEQFF
TGTGCCAGTACTCCTGTACTAGCGGGGGACAATGAGCAGTTCTTC
>NA|TRBV10-1|NA|TRBJ2-3
CASSDTGNTDTQYF
TGCGCCAGCAGTGATACAGGGAACACAGATACGCAGTATTTT
>NA|TRBV6-5|NA|TRBJ2-7
CASSYSTFLPYEQYF
TGTGCCAGCAGTTACTCGACTTTCCTCCCCTACGAGCAGTACTTC
>TRBD2|TRBV19|NA|TRBJ2-1
CASSIAGGHEQFF
TGTGCCAGTAGTATAGCGGGGGGGCATGAGCAGTTCTTC
>NA|TRBV5-8|NA|TRBJ2-2
CASSLSDRGGELFF
TGTGCCAGCAGCTTAAGCGACAGAGGCGGGGAGCTGTTTTTT